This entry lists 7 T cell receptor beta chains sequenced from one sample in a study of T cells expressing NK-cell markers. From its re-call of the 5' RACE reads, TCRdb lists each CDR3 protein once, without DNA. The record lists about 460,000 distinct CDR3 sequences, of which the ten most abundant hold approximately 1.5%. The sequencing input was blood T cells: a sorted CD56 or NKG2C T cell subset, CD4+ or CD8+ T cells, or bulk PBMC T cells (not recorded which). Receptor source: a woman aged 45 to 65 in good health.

This chain's CDR3 is CASRSWGRGRTEAFF. This rearrangement joins TRBV6-5 to TRBJ1-1; TCRdb's D call of TRBD1 is untestable without DNA. Germline loops: CDR1 MNHEY, CDR2 SVGAGI. The CDR3 sequence is 15 residues long.

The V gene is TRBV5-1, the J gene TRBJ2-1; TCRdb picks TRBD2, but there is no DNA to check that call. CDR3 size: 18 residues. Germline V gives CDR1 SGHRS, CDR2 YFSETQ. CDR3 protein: CASSLLAGGPGGNNEQFF.

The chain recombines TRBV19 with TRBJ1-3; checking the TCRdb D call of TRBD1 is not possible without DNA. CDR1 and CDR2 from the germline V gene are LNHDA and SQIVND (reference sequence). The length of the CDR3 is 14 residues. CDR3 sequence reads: CASSMPPGKNTIYF. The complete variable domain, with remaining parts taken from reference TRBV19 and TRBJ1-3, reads DGGITQSPKYLFRKEGQNVTLSCEQNLNHDAMYWYRQDPGQGLRLIYYSQIVNDFQKGDIAEGYSVSREKKESFPLTVTSAQKNPTAFYLCASSMPPGKNTIYFGEGSWLTVV.

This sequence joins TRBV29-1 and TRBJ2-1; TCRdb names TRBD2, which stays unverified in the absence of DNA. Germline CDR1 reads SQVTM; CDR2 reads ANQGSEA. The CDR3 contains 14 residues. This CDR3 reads CSQIAGSSYNEQFF.

CDR3 protein: CASSYNEGASYEQYF. The rearrangement links TRBV6-5 to TRBJ2-7; the D gene TCRdb calls, TRBD1, cannot be checked with no DNA. Per germline, CDR1 MNHEY and CDR2 SVGAGI. This CDR3 spans 15 amino acids.

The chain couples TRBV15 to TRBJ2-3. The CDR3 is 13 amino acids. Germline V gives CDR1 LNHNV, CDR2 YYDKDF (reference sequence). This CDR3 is CATSGSVTDTQYF.

CDR3 residues: CASSVGLGNEQFF. J is TRBJ2-1 and V is TRBV25-1. The CDR3 has 13 amino acids. CDR1 MGHDK and CDR2 SYGVNS come from the germline V gene.